Listed below are T cell receptor beta chains from one sample, sequenced in a study of blood T cells in healthy people across ages. One entry per CDR3 protein, called by TCRdb with MiXCR from the 5' RACE reads. The repertoire holds about 620,000 distinct CDR3 sequences, with over 40% as singletons. The sample taken for sequencing was blood. The receptors were gathered from a woman older than 75 in good health. CDR3s include the opening cysteine and the closing phenylalanine or tryptophan. Each record gives: clone size, CDR3 length, J gene, D gene, V gene, CDR3 protein, CDR3 DNA. D genes are given only for firm matches. Rows give clone size only sometimes, using once, few, many, or a class for an expanded clone.

abundance: .
len: 17
j_gene: TRBJ2-3
d_gene: TRBD2
v_gene: TRBV6-1
CDR3aa: CASRPGTSGRMTDTQYF
CDR3nt: TGTGCCAGCAGACCCGGGACTAGCGGGAGGATGACAGATACGCAGTATTTT

abundance: many
len: 15
j_gene: TRBJ2-7
d_gene: TRBD2
v_gene: TRBV5-1
CDR3aa: CASKRASGSVNEQYF
CDR3nt: TGCGCCAGCAAACGTGCTAGCGGGAGCGTCAACGAGCAGTACTTC

abundance: few
len: 13
j_gene: TRBJ2-2
d_gene: .
v_gene: TRBV2
CDR3aa: CASRGERTGELFF
CDR3nt: TGTGCCAGCAGAGGGGAGCGGACCGGGGAGCTGTTTTTT

abundance: many
len: 13
j_gene: TRBJ2-1
d_gene: TRBD2
v_gene: TRBV20-1
CDR3aa: CSAPLAEYNEQFF
CDR3nt: TGCAGTGCACCACTAGCGGAGTACAATGAGCAGTTCTTC

abundance: few
len: 14
j_gene: TRBJ2-7
d_gene: .
v_gene: TRBV12-3/TRBV12-4
CDR3aa: CASSFSGDRYEQYF
CDR3nt: TGTGCCAGCAGTTTCTCCGGGGACCGCTACGAGCAGTACTTC

abundance: once
len: 15
j_gene: TRBJ2-7
d_gene: TRBD1
v_gene: TRBV28
CDR3aa: CASSFATGTVYEQYF
CDR3nt: TGTGCCAGCAGTTTCGCTACCGGGACAGTCTACGAGCAGTACTTC

abundance: .
len: 14
j_gene: TRBJ2-5
d_gene: .
v_gene: TRBV20-1
CDR3aa: CSARVQGRVFEQYF
CDR3nt: TGCAGTGCTAGAGTGCAGGGGCGGGTTTTTGAGCAGTACTTC

abundance: .
len: 16
j_gene: TRBJ1-5
d_gene: TRBD1
v_gene: TRBV20-1
CDR3aa: CSALRGEAYSNQPQHF
CDR3nt: TGCAGTGCCCTCAGGGGGGAGGCCTATAGCAATCAGCCCCAGCATTTT

abundance: .
len: 17
j_gene: TRBJ2-2
d_gene: TRBD2
v_gene: TRBV5-1
CDR3aa: CASSPRASGRDTGELFF
CDR3nt: TGCGCCAGCAGCCCCCGGGCTAGCGGGAGGGACACCGGGGAGCTGTTTTTT

abundance: few
len: 13
j_gene: TRBJ1-6
d_gene: .
v_gene: TRBV20-1
CDR3aa: CSAGSPNNSPLHF
CDR3nt: TGCAGTGCTGGGAGCCCGAATAATTCACCCCTCCACTTT

abundance: .
len: 15
j_gene: TRBJ2-7
d_gene: .
v_gene: TRBV29-1
CDR3aa: CSVEVAAGVFYEQYF
CDR3nt: TGCAGCGTTGAAGTGGCGGCAGGGGTGTTCTACGAGCAGTACTTC

abundance: many
len: 11
j_gene: TRBJ1-6
d_gene: .
v_gene: TRBV20-1
CDR3aa: CSARARNALHF
CDR3nt: TGCAGTGCTAGAGCCAGGAATGCCCTCCACTTT

abundance: many
len: 13
j_gene: TRBJ2-3
d_gene: .
v_gene: TRBV5-1
CDR3aa: CASSSSTGDTQYF
CDR3nt: TGCGCCAGCAGCTCCTCGACCGGGGATACGCAGTATTTT

abundance: few
len: 21
j_gene: TRBJ2-2
d_gene: TRBD2
v_gene: TRBV27
CDR3aa: CASSLILGLATRHGVTGELFF
CDR3nt: TGTGCCAGCAGTTTAATCTTGGGACTAGCCACGCGCCATGGTGTCACCGGGGAGCTGTTTTTT

abundance: .
len: 14
j_gene: TRBJ2-1
d_gene: .
v_gene: TRBV5-1
CDR3aa: CASSLEGKNNEQFF
CDR3nt: TGCGCCAGCAGCTTGGAAGGGAAGAACAATGAGCAGTTCTTC

abundance: .
len: 15
j_gene: TRBJ2-6
d_gene: .
v_gene: TRBV9
CDR3aa: CASSPGHLGANVLTF
CDR3nt: TGTGCCAGCAGCCCCGGACATCTTGGGGCCAACGTCCTGACTTTC

abundance: .
len: 16
j_gene: TRBJ2-2
d_gene: .
v_gene: TRBV5-1
CDR3aa: CASSLVSGDNTGELFF
CDR3nt: TGCGCCAGCAGCTTGGTCTCCGGGGACAACACCGGGGAGCTGTTTTTT

abundance: .
len: 16
j_gene: TRBJ2-3
d_gene: .
v_gene: TRBV2
CDR3aa: CASSPNRGGSTDTQYF
CDR3nt: TGTGCCAGCAGTCCCAACAGGGGGGGAAGCACAGATACGCAGTATTTT

abundance: many
len: 16
j_gene: TRBJ2-3
d_gene: TRBD2
v_gene: TRBV5-1
CDR3aa: CASTIGLADPTDTQYF
CDR3nt: TGCGCCAGCACCATAGGACTAGCGGACCCCACAGATACGCAGTATTTT

abundance: many
len: 10
j_gene: TRBJ2-1
d_gene: .
v_gene: TRBV20-1
CDR3aa: CSAQTYEQFF
CDR3nt: TGCAGTGCCCAGACATATGAGCAGTTCTTC

abundance: many
len: 17
j_gene: TRBJ2-3
d_gene: TRBD2
v_gene: TRBV20-1
CDR3aa: CSARGGHSGRSADTQYF
CDR3nt: TGCAGTGCTAGGGGGGGGCATAGCGGGAGGTCCGCAGATACGCAGTATTTT

abundance: .
len: 18
j_gene: TRBJ2-2
d_gene: TRBD1
v_gene: TRBV2
CDR3aa: CASRATGGIVFGTGELFF
CDR3nt: TGTGCCAGCAGAGCGACAGGGGGAATCGTCTTCGGCACCGGGGAGCTGTTTTTT

abundance: .
len: 15
j_gene: TRBJ2-2
d_gene: .
v_gene: TRBV10-3
CDR3aa: CAISESTASSGELFF
CDR3nt: TGTGCCATCAGTGAGTCTACAGCCTCGTCCGGGGAGCTGTTTTTT

abundance: .
len: 18
j_gene: TRBJ2-2
d_gene: TRBD1
v_gene: TRBV7-8
CDR3aa: CASSLARRGISRTGELFF
CDR3nt: TGTGCCAGCAGCTTAGCCCGCAGGGGGATCTCGCGCACCGGGGAGCTGTTTTTT

abundance: .
len: 13
j_gene: TRBJ2-3
d_gene: TRBD2
v_gene: TRBV11-2
CDR3aa: CASSPPPGGTQYF
CDR3nt: TGTGCCAGCAGCCCTCCCCCGGGGGGTACGCAGTATTTT

abundance: .
len: 17
j_gene: TRBJ1-4
d_gene: TRBD1
v_gene: TRBV4-1
CDR3aa: CASSQVGQGATNEKLFF
CDR3nt: TGCGCCAGCAGCCAAGTGGGACAGGGGGCAACTAATGAAAAACTGTTTTTT

abundance: few
len: 14
j_gene: TRBJ2-1
d_gene: TRBD2
v_gene: TRBV2
CDR3aa: CASLLAGGPGEQFF
CDR3nt: TGTGCCAGCCTACTAGCGGGGGGGCCTGGTGAGCAGTTCTTC

abundance: .
len: 14
j_gene: TRBJ1-5
d_gene: TRBD1
v_gene: TRBV27
CDR3aa: CASSPQGVQQPQHF
CDR3nt: TGTGCCAGCAGCCCACAGGGGGTTCAACAGCCCCAGCATTTT

abundance: .
len: 14
j_gene: TRBJ2-7
d_gene: .
v_gene: TRBV9
CDR3aa: CASSVASGSGEQYF
CDR3nt: TGTGCCAGCAGCGTAGCTTCCGGGAGTGGCGAGCAGTACTTC

abundance: .
len: 16
j_gene: TRBJ2-5
d_gene: .
v_gene: TRBV2
CDR3aa: CASSALRGTLKETQYF
CDR3nt: TGTGCCAGCAGCGCCTTGAGGGGGACTTTAAAAGAGACCCAGTACTTC

abundance: .
len: 13
j_gene: TRBJ2-4
d_gene: .
v_gene: TRBV25-1
CDR3aa: CASSVGQRGIQYF
CDR3nt: TGTGCCAGCAGTGTTGGACAGCGAGGCATTCAGTACTTC

abundance: many
len: 15
j_gene: TRBJ2-7
d_gene: .
v_gene: TRBV4-1
CDR3aa: CASSPLGLKTSEQYF
CDR3nt: TGCGCCAGCAGCCCCCTCGGTCTCAAAACCTCCGAGCAGTACTTC

abundance: .
len: 14
j_gene: TRBJ2-7
d_gene: .
v_gene: TRBV7-3
CDR3aa: CASSLDGAGYEQYF
CDR3nt: TGTGCCAGCAGCTTGGACGGCGCGGGGTACGAGCAGTACTTC

abundance: .
len: 13
j_gene: TRBJ2-2
d_gene: .
v_gene: TRBV29-1
CDR3aa: CSVRAGNTGELFF
CDR3nt: TGCAGCGTTCGGGCAGGCAACACCGGGGAGCTGTTTTTT

abundance: .
len: 17
j_gene: TRBJ2-1
d_gene: TRBD2
v_gene: TRBV18
CDR3aa: CASSPPRLAGYHNEQFF
CDR3nt: TGTGCCAGCTCACCACCGAGACTAGCGGGATACCACAATGAGCAGTTCTTC

abundance: few
len: 16
j_gene: TRBJ2-7
d_gene: .
v_gene: TRBV10-3
CDR3aa: CAISESRLRSSYEQYF
CDR3nt: TGTGCCATCAGTGAGTCGAGGCTACGGAGCTCCTACGAGCAGTACTTC

abundance: many
len: 11
j_gene: TRBJ1-2
d_gene: .
v_gene: TRBV12-3/TRBV12-4
CDR3aa: CASRGNYGYTF
CDR3nt: TGTGCCAGCAGGGGAAACTATGGCTACACCTTC

abundance: many
len: 13
j_gene: TRBJ1-5
d_gene: TRBD1
v_gene: TRBV29-1
CDR3aa: CSVEVAGGQPQHF
CDR3nt: TGCAGCGTTGAGGTGGCAGGGGGTCAGCCCCAGCATTTT

abundance: many
len: 12
j_gene: TRBJ2-7
d_gene: TRBD1
v_gene: TRBV27
CDR3aa: CASSEQGNEQYF
CDR3nt: TGTGCCAGCAGTGAACAGGGGAACGAGCAGTACTTC

abundance: many
len: 14
j_gene: TRBJ1-2
d_gene: TRBD1
v_gene: TRBV6-5
CDR3aa: CASSPLTGIRGYTF
CDR3nt: TGTGCCAGCAGCCCCCTGACAGGGATTAGAGGCTACACCTTC

abundance: .
len: 13
j_gene: TRBJ1-1
d_gene: .
v_gene: TRBV7-9
CDR3aa: CASSPSVEAEAFF
CDR3nt: TGTGCCAGCAGCCCTAGTGTGGAGGCTGAAGCTTTCTTT

abundance: many
len: 17
j_gene: TRBJ2-3
d_gene: .
v_gene: TRBV5-1
CDR3aa: CASSLGRGQAHTDTQYF
CDR3nt: TGCGCCAGCAGCTTGGGTCGGGGCCAGGCTCACACAGATACGCAGTATTTT

abundance: few
len: 16
j_gene: TRBJ2-1
d_gene: TRBD2
v_gene: TRBV6-2/TRBV6-3
CDR3aa: CASRPTTSGGYNEQFF
CDR3nt: TGTGCCAGCAGACCTACTACTAGCGGGGGCTACAATGAGCAGTTCTTC